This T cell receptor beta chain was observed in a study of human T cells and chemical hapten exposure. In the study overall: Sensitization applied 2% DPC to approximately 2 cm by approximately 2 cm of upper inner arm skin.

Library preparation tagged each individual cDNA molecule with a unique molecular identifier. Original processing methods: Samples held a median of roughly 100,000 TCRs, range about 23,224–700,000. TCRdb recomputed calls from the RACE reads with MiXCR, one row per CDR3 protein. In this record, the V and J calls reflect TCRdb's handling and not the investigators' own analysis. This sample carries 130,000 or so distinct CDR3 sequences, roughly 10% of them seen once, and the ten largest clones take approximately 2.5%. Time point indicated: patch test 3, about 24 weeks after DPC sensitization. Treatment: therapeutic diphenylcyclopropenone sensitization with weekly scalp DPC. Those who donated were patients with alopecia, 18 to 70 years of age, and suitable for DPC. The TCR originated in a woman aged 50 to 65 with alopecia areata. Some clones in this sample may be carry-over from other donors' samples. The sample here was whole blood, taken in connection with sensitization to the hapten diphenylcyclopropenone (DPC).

In DNA form, the CDR3 reads TGTGCCAGCAGCCGTGGGACTAGCGGGGGCACCCCTTACGAGCAGTACTTC. Protein: CASSRGTSGGTPYEQYF. This chain uses TRBV12-3 or TRBV12-4 with TRBJ2-7; 14 nucleotides match TRBD2. Trimming took 6 bases from V and 4 from J; bases not matched to a gene: 11. The CDR3 consists of 17 residues.